The clone carrying this T cell receptor beta chain showed up many times. Its antigen is unidentified. The CDR3 extends over 15 amino acids. V gave up 5 bases and J gave up 0 bases; unmatched junction bases: 5. CDR1 and CDR2 (germline): SGHTA, FQGNSA. Using its own MiXCR run on the reads, TCRdb lists one record per CDR3 protein. The sample holds a few hundred thousand distinct CDR3 sequences, roughly 15% seen once. This sample was taken from a study of T cell repertoires in cytomegalovirus infection. Study-wide context: Evidence of both CMV infection and a matching HLA type came from public TCR beta signatures. Broader study findings: Dominating the ex vivo response were TCR beta clonotypes that were CMV-specific and HLA-C-restricted.

The receptor was isolated from a human donor in good health (CMV status not recorded). Some clones in this sample may be carry-over from other donors' samples. This chain uses TRBV7-2 with TRBJ2-3; TRBD1 matches at 7 bases. Sample: PBMCs. CDR3 in DNA: TGTGCCAGCAGCAGTTGGGGACAGAGCACAGATACGCAGTATTTT. This sequence encodes CASSSWGQSTDTQYF.